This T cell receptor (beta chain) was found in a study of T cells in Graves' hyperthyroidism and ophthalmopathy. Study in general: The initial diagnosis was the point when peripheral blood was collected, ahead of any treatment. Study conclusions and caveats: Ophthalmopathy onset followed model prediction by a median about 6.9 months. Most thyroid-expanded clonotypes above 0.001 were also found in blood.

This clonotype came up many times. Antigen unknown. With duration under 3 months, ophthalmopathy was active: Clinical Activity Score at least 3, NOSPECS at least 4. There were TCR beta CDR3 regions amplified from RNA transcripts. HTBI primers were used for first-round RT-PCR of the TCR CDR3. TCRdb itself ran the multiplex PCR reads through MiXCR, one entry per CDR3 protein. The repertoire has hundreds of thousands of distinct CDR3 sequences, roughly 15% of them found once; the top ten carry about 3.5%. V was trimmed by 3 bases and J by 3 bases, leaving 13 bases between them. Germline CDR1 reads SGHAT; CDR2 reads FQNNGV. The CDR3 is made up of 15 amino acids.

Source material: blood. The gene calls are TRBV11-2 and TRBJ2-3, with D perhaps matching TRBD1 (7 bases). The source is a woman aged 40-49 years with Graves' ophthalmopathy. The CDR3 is CASSFGGGGTDTQYF. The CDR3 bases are TGTGCCAGCAGCTTCGGAGGGGGCGGGACAGATACGCAGTATTTT.